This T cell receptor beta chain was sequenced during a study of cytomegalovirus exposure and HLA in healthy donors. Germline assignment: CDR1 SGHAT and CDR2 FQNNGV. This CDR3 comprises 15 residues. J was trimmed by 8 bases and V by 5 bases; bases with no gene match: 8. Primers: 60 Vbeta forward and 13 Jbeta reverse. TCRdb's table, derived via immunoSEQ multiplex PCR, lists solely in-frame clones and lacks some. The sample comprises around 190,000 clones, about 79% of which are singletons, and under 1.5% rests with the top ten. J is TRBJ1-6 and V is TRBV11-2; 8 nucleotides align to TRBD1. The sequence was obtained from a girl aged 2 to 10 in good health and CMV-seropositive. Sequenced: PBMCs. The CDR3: CASSIQGVGDSPLHF. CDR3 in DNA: TGTGCCAGCAGCATACAGGGGGTTGGTGATTCACCCCTCCACTTT.